This is a list of T cell receptor beta chains from one sample in a study of blood T cell repertoires in COVID-19. Generated by immunoSEQ multiplex PCR, the TCRdb table keeps only in-frame clones and is missing some. The table shows 25,000 to 30,000 clones, with about 80% occurring only once. What was sequenced was peripheral blood. All receptors derive from a man in his 70s with acute or convalescent COVID-19. Each CDR3 is given with its conserved first and last residue. A D gene is named only where the DNA matches it firmly. Only some rows state a clone size, as once, few, many or a class for expanded clones.

v_call: TRBV28; clone_size: -; d_call: TRBD1; j_call: TRBJ2-2; cdr3_nt: TGTGCCAGCAAGTTAGGGACAGGGGTAAACACCGGGGAGCTGTTTTTT; cdr3_aa: CASKLGTGVNTGELFF
v_call: TRBV11-2; clone_size: -; d_call: -; j_call: TRBJ2-3; cdr3_nt: TGTGCCAGCAGCCAAAACACAGATACGCAGTATTTT; cdr3_aa: CASSQNTDTQYF
v_call: TRBV3-1/TRBV3-2; clone_size: -; d_call: -; j_call: TRBJ2-3; cdr3_nt: TGTGCCAGCAGCCGAAGACTAACTCAGACACACACAGATACGCAGTATTTT; cdr3_aa: CASSRRLTQTHTDTQYF
v_call: TRBV4-1; clone_size: -; d_call: TRBD1; j_call: TRBJ1-5; cdr3_nt: TGCGCCAGCAGCCTGTCGTCAGGACAGGCGGAGAATCAGCCCCAGCATTTT; cdr3_aa: CASSLSSGQAENQPQHF
v_call: TRBV5-1; clone_size: -; d_call: -; j_call: TRBJ2-5; cdr3_nt: TGCGCCAGCAGCTTGACAGGTTTCCAAGAGACCCAGTACTTC; cdr3_aa: CASSLTGFQETQYF
v_call: TRBV9; clone_size: -; d_call: TRBD1; j_call: TRBJ1-1; cdr3_nt: TGTGCCAGCAGCGTAGGGACAGGAGAAGCTTTCTTT; cdr3_aa: CASSVGTGEAFF
v_call: TRBV12-3/TRBV12-4; clone_size: many; d_call: -; j_call: TRBJ2-5; cdr3_nt: TGTGCCAGCAGACGCGGGGAAGAGACCCAGTACTTC; cdr3_aa: CASRRGEETQYF
v_call: TRBV10-3; clone_size: once; d_call: -; j_call: TRBJ2-3; cdr3_nt: TGTGCCATCAGTGAGCCAGGAGGGGATACGCAGTATTTT; cdr3_aa: CAISEPGGDTQYF
v_call: TRBV7-3; clone_size: -; d_call: TRBD2; j_call: TRBJ2-5; cdr3_nt: TGTGCCAGCAGCTTAACAGCGGGAGGGCCCCGGGAGACCCAGTACTTC; cdr3_aa: CASSLTAGGPRETQYF
v_call: TRBV27; clone_size: -; d_call: TRBD1; j_call: TRBJ1-2; cdr3_nt: TGTGCCAGCAGTATAATGACAGGGGGCTACTATGGCTACACCTTC; cdr3_aa: CASSIMTGGYYGYTF
v_call: TRBV7-8; clone_size: -; d_call: TRBD2; j_call: TRBJ2-7; cdr3_nt: TGTGCCAGCAGCTTGGGGACTAGCGGGGACTACGAGCAGTACTTC; cdr3_aa: CASSLGTSGDYEQYF
v_call: TRBV5-4; clone_size: -; d_call: TRBD1; j_call: TRBJ1-2; cdr3_nt: TGTGCCAGCAGCTTGGGGACAGGCCGCTTTGGGGGCTACACCTTC; cdr3_aa: CASSLGTGRFGGYTF
v_call: TRBV5-5; clone_size: -; d_call: -; j_call: TRBJ2-1; cdr3_nt: TGTGCCAGCGGCGGGACTCCCATGAATGAGCAGTTCTTC; cdr3_aa: CASGGTPMNEQFF
v_call: TRBV6-2/TRBV6-3; clone_size: few; d_call: -; j_call: TRBJ1-5; cdr3_nt: TGTGCCAGCAGTTATGGCCAGGCGTGGCAGCCCCAGCATTTT; cdr3_aa: CASSYGQAWQPQHF
v_call: TRBV19; clone_size: -; d_call: -; j_call: TRBJ1-4; cdr3_nt: TGTGCCAGTAGTAGCGTCCGGGGAAAACTGTTTTTT; cdr3_aa: CASSSVRGKLFF
v_call: TRBV19; clone_size: -; d_call: -; j_call: TRBJ2-3; cdr3_nt: TGTGCCAGTAGTGATTTGAGAACAGATACGCAGTATTTT; cdr3_aa: CASSDLRTDTQYF
v_call: TRBV19; clone_size: -; d_call: -; j_call: TRBJ2-1; cdr3_nt: TGTGCCAGTAGGAGCGGGACACTATACTACAATGAGCAGTTCTTC; cdr3_aa: CASRSGTLYYNEQFF
v_call: TRBV6-5; clone_size: -; d_call: TRBD2; j_call: TRBJ2-7; cdr3_nt: TGTGCCAGCGGATGGGCTAGCGGGAAGTACGAGCAGTACTTC; cdr3_aa: CASGWASGKYEQYF
v_call: TRBV5-1; clone_size: -; d_call: TRBD2; j_call: TRBJ2-7; cdr3_nt: TGCGCCAGCAGCCTCCTAACTAGCGGAGATTACGAGCAGTACTTC; cdr3_aa: CASSLLTSGDYEQYF
v_call: TRBV6-6; clone_size: -; d_call: TRBD1; j_call: TRBJ2-1; cdr3_nt: TGTGCCAGCAGTAAACAGGGGGGCCATAACAATGAGCAGTTCTTC; cdr3_aa: CASSKQGGHNNEQFF
v_call: TRBV18; clone_size: -; d_call: -; j_call: TRBJ2-3; cdr3_nt: TGTGCCAGCTCACCCGAGGAAACTACAGAACTAGTAGGCACAGATACGCAGTATTTT; cdr3_aa: CASSPEETTELVGTDTQYF
v_call: TRBV2; clone_size: -; d_call: -; j_call: TRBJ1-6; cdr3_nt: TGTGCCAGCATGCAGGGATCGGATTCACCCCTCCACTTT; cdr3_aa: CASMQGSDSPLHF
v_call: TRBV28; clone_size: once; d_call: -; j_call: TRBJ2-7; cdr3_nt: TGTGCCAGCAGTTCGACAGACGAGCAGTACTTC; cdr3_aa: CASSSTDEQYF
v_call: TRBV5-4; clone_size: -; d_call: -; j_call: TRBJ1-5; cdr3_nt: TGTGCCAGCAGGACGCGGTGGTTTAGCAATCAGCCCCAGCATTTT; cdr3_aa: CASRTRWFSNQPQHF
v_call: TRBV5-1; clone_size: -; d_call: -; j_call: TRBJ2-7; cdr3_nt: TGCGCCAGCAGCTTGGGCGGAGATTTTACCTACGAGCAGTACTTC; cdr3_aa: CASSLGGDFTYEQYF
v_call: TRBV11-3; clone_size: -; d_call: -; j_call: TRBJ2-3; cdr3_nt: TGTGCCAGCAGCTTACAACAGCCAGATACGCAGTATTTT; cdr3_aa: CASSLQQPDTQYF
v_call: TRBV7-9; clone_size: once; d_call: TRBD2; j_call: TRBJ2-3; cdr3_nt: TGTGCCAGCAGCCGCGGACTAGCGGGGGGCACAGATACGCAGTATTTT; cdr3_aa: CASSRGLAGGTDTQYF
v_call: TRBV7-2; clone_size: -; d_call: -; j_call: TRBJ2-7; cdr3_nt: TGTGCCAGCAAACGGGACTCCCAATCCTACGAGCAGTACTTC; cdr3_aa: CASKRDSQSYEQYF
v_call: TRBV7-6; clone_size: -; d_call: TRBD2; j_call: TRBJ2-1; cdr3_nt: TGTGCCAGCAGCGGCACCGGGACTAGCGGGAGGAATGAGCAGTTCTTC; cdr3_aa: CASSGTGTSGRNEQFF
v_call: TRBV28; clone_size: -; d_call: -; j_call: TRBJ1-1; cdr3_nt: TGTGCCAGCAGTTCGGCAGGGGCGGAGGTTGATGGTTTCTTT; cdr3_aa: CASSSAGAEVDGFF
v_call: TRBV6-5; clone_size: -; d_call: TRBD1; j_call: TRBJ2-2; cdr3_nt: TGTGCCACCAGGGGGCAGGGGGCGCACAACGGGGAGCTGTTTTTT; cdr3_aa: CATRGQGAHNGELFF
v_call: TRBV12-3/TRBV12-4; clone_size: -; d_call: -; j_call: TRBJ1-1; cdr3_nt: TGTGCCAGCAGTTTGCAGGAGAACACTGAAGCTTTCTTT; cdr3_aa: CASSLQENTEAFF
v_call: TRBV27; clone_size: -; d_call: TRBD2; j_call: TRBJ2-3; cdr3_nt: TGTGCCAGCAGTAAAGCGGGAGGACCCGAATATACGCAGTATTTT; cdr3_aa: CASSKAGGPEYTQYF
v_call: TRBV28; clone_size: -; d_call: -; j_call: TRBJ1-2; cdr3_nt: TGTGCCAGCAGTTATAATCCAGAGGGAACCTATGGCTACACCTTC; cdr3_aa: CASSYNPEGTYGYTF
v_call: TRBV4-2; clone_size: -; d_call: -; j_call: TRBJ2-1; cdr3_nt: TGTGCCAGCAGCCAAGATCTCCGAGACAATGAGCAGTTCTTC; cdr3_aa: CASSQDLRDNEQFF
v_call: TRBV5-4; clone_size: -; d_call: TRBD1; j_call: TRBJ1-2; cdr3_nt: TGTGCCAGCAGCTTGCAGGGGGCAGGGTATGGCTACACCTTC; cdr3_aa: CASSLQGAGYGYTF
v_call: TRBV11-1; clone_size: -; d_call: TRBD1; j_call: TRBJ1-1; cdr3_nt: TGTGCCAGCAGCTCCGGACAGGGGATGAACACTGAAGCTTTCTTT; cdr3_aa: CASSSGQGMNTEAFF
v_call: TRBV7-2; clone_size: -; d_call: TRBD1; j_call: TRBJ2-3; cdr3_nt: TGTGCCAGCAGCTACCGACAGGGTCAAGATACGCAGTATTTT; cdr3_aa: CASSYRQGQDTQYF
v_call: TRBV10-3; clone_size: -; d_call: -; j_call: TRBJ2-3; cdr3_nt: TGTGCCATCAGTTCTGCCGGGACGGGGAGGATAGATACGCAGTATTTT; cdr3_aa: CAISSAGTGRIDTQYF
v_call: TRBV28; clone_size: -; d_call: TRBD1; j_call: TRBJ2-6; cdr3_nt: TGTGCCAGCAGAATACAGGGGGCTGGGGCCAACGTCCTGACTTTC; cdr3_aa: CASRIQGAGANVLTF
v_call: TRBV6-4; clone_size: -; d_call: TRBD2; j_call: TRBJ2-1; cdr3_nt: TGTGCCAGCAGCCAAAAGCTAGCGGATGAGCAGTTCTTC; cdr3_aa: CASSQKLADEQFF
v_call: TRBV5-5; clone_size: -; d_call: -; j_call: TRBJ2-1; cdr3_nt: TGTGCCAGCAGCCCCACCTTTGACAGGATTTACAATGAGCAGTTCTTC; cdr3_aa: CASSPTFDRIYNEQFF
v_call: TRBV4-2; clone_size: -; d_call: -; j_call: TRBJ2-3; cdr3_nt: TGTGCCAGCAGCCAAGTGACTTCTAGCACAGATACGCAGTATTTT; cdr3_aa: CASSQVTSSTDTQYF
v_call: TRBV4-1; clone_size: -; d_call: -; j_call: TRBJ2-7; cdr3_nt: TGCGCCAGCGGTCCAACCCCAGGAGGCTACTTCTACGAGCAGTACTTC; cdr3_aa: CASGPTPGGYFYEQYF
v_call: TRBV5-5; clone_size: once; d_call: -; j_call: TRBJ1-2; cdr3_nt: TGTGCCAGCAGCCTCCGGGTAGACCTCTATGGCTACACCTTC; cdr3_aa: CASSLRVDLYGYTF
v_call: TRBV2; clone_size: -; d_call: -; j_call: TRBJ1-1; cdr3_nt: TGTGCCAGCAGCCCAGACACGACTGAAGCTTTCTTT; cdr3_aa: CASSPDTTEAFF
v_call: TRBV7-9; clone_size: -; d_call: TRBD1; j_call: TRBJ2-2; cdr3_nt: TGTGCCAGCAGCCTAACCCTGGGACAGTCGACCGGGGAGCTGTTTTTT; cdr3_aa: CASSLTLGQSTGELFF
v_call: TRBV4-1; clone_size: -; d_call: -; j_call: TRBJ1-1; cdr3_nt: TGCGCCAGCAGCCAAGATAGGATCGCGGGGGCTTTCTTT; cdr3_aa: CASSQDRIAGAFF
v_call: TRBV7-2; clone_size: once; d_call: -; j_call: TRBJ1-5; cdr3_nt: TGTGCCAGCAGCTTAGCGCCAGGGGATCAGCCCCAGCATTTT; cdr3_aa: CASSLAPGDQPQHF
v_call: TRBV28; clone_size: once; d_call: TRBD1; j_call: TRBJ2-4; cdr3_nt: TGTGCCAGCAGTCCCCGGACAGGGGGCAACATTCAGTACTTC; cdr3_aa: CASSPRTGGNIQYF
v_call: TRBV3-1/TRBV3-2; clone_size: -; d_call: -; j_call: TRBJ1-1; cdr3_nt: TGTGCCAGCAGCCGAGGGCCCACCACTGAAGCTTTCTTT; cdr3_aa: CASSRGPTTEAFF
v_call: TRBV5-1; clone_size: -; d_call: -; j_call: TRBJ2-7; cdr3_nt: TGCGCCAGCAGCCCGGAGGGTGTAACCTACGAGCAGTACTTC; cdr3_aa: CASSPEGVTYEQYF